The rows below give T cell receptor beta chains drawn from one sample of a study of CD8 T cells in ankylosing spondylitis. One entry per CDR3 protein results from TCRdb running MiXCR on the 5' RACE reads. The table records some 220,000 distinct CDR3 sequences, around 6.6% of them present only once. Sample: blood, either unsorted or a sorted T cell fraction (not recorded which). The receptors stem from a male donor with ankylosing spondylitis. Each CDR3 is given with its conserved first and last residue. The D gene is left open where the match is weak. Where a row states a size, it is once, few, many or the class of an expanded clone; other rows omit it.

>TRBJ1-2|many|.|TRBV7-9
TGTGCCAGCAGCGGGGGGGTACACCAACGTGACTATGGCTACACCTTC
CASSGGVHQRDYGYTF
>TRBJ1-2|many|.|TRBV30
TGTGCCTGGACTCAGACAGCAGGCTATGGCTACACCTTC
CAWTQTAGYGYTF
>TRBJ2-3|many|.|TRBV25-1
TGTGCCAGCAGTGAGTCACAGTCTAGCACAGATACGCAGTATTTT
CASSESQSSTDTQYF
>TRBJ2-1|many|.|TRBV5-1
TGCGCCACAACGGGGGGCGGGGGAACCTACAATGAGCAGTTCTTC
CATTGGGGTYNEQFF
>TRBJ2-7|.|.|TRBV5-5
TGTGCCAGCAGCTTCGCGTACACCTACGAGCAGTACTTC
CASSFAYTYEQYF
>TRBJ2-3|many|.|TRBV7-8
TGTGCCAGCAGCTTATGGGCAGGAACAGATACGCAGTATTTT
CASSLWAGTDTQYF
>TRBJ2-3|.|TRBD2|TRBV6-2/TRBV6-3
TGTGCCAGCAGTTACCCGGGACTAGCGGGGGTTAGCACAGATACGCAGTATTTT
CASSYPGLAGVSTDTQYF
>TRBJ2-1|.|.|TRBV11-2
TGTGCCAGCAGCTTAGATCTTGTCAGGGGTATTGAGCAGTTCTTC
CASSLDLVRGIEQFF
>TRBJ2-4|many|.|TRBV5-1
TGCGCCAGCAGTGGGGAGCCCAAAAACATTCAGTACTTC
CASSGEPKNIQYF
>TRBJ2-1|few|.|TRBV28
TGTGCCAGCAGTTTTTCAATAAGGGGGTGGATTGAGCGGGCCGATAGCTCCTACAATGAGCAGTTCTTC
CASSFSIRGWIERADSSYNEQFF
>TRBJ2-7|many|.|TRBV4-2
TGTGCCAGCAGCCAAGTCGGTCGGGGAAGGGTCGAGCAGTACTTC
CASSQVGRGRVEQYF
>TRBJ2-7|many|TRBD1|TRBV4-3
TGCGCCAGCAGCCCTCTTCGTGGACAGGGGGACGAGCAGTACTTC
CASSPLRGQGDEQYF
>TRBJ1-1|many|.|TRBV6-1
TGTGCCAGCAGTGTTAAAAGGGAGAGGACTGAAGCTTTCTTT
CASSVKRERTEAFF
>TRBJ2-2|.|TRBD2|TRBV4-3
TGCGCCAGCAGCCCGCTAACCACTAGCGGGGGTAACACCGGGGAGCTGTTTTTT
CASSPLTTSGGNTGELFF
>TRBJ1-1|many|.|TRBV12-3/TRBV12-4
TGTGCCAGCAGACTAGGACAGAACACTGAAGCTTTCTTT
CASRLGQNTEAFF
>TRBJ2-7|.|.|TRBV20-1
TGCAGTGCTCCCACAGCCTCCTACGAGCAGTACTTC
CSAPTASYEQYF
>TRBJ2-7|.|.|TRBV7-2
TGTGCCAGCAGCTTAACGGCGGGCCTTACCTACGAGCAGTACTTC
CASSLTAGLTYEQYF